This entry lists 9 T cell receptor beta chains sequenced from one sample in a study of memory CD4+ T cells and cytomegalovirus serostatus. The sort gate was single viable CD3+CD4+CD8-CD45RO+ cells for memory CD4+ T cells. The data were produced by immunoSEQ multiplex PCR, yet TCRdb's version contains in-frame clones alone and is incomplete. Here the sample spans fewer than 50,000 clones, approximately 81% being singletons. Sequenced sample: memory CD4+ T cells from blood. The receptors were sampled from an adult in good health and CMV-seronegative.

The CDR3 region is CASSGGTGGYTEAFF. Written as DNA, the CDR3 is TGTGCCAGCAGCGGAGGGACAGGGGGATACACTGAAGCTTTCTTT. The V and J genes are TRBV9 and TRBJ1-1, with 11 positions matching TRBD1. CDR3 length: 15 amino acids. After removal of 3 bases from V and 3 bases from J, the junction contained 4 bases not matched to a gene. CDR1 SGDLS and CDR2 YYNGEE come from the germline V gene.

The chain couples TRBV5-5 to TRBJ2-7; D possibly corresponds to TRBD1 (6 bases). The V gene's germline CDR1 is SGHKS and CDR2 YYEKEE (reference sequence). This CDR3 region has 13 residues. Trimming pared 4 bases from V and 6 bases from J, leaving 14 bases between. The CDR3 bases are TGTGCCAGCAGCCTTCGGACAGCCGGCGAGCAGTACTTC. Protein product: CASSLRTAGEQYF.

The V and J genes are TRBV28 and TRBJ1-5, with D hard to call. This CDR3 is 13 amino acids long. V lost 8 bases, J lost 4 bases, and 12 bases lay in between. Germline CDR1 reads MDHEN; CDR2 reads SYDVKM. The CDR3 sequence: CASGPVGNQPQHF. CDR3 nucleotides: TGTGCCAGCGGACCGGTGGGGAATCAGCCCCAGCATTTT.

V usage is TRBV19 and J usage is TRBJ2-2; unclear D gene. The V gene lost 2 bases and the J gene lost 7 bases, with 5 bases spanning the gap. Germline lookup yields CDR1 LNHDA and CDR2 SQIVND (reference sequence). The CDR3 spans 12 residues. The CDR3 nucleotides read TGTGCCAGTAGTATATCTGACGGGGAGCTGTTTTTT. Translation gives CASSISDGELFF.

The rearrangement joins TRBV11-2 to TRBJ1-3; D not certain. The germline gives CDR1 SGHAT, CDR2 FQNNGV. The CDR3 is made up of 14 amino acids. V was pared by 3 bases and J by 0 bases, with 6 bases between. CDR3 DNA: TGTGCCAGCAGCTTGGCAGACTCTGGAAACACCATATATTTT. Translated: CASSLADSGNTIYF. Combining the CDR3 with reference TRBV11-2 and TRBJ1-3 gives the whole variable domain EAGVAQSPRYKIIEKRQSVAFWCNPISGHATLYWYQQILGQGPKLLIQFQNNGVVDDSQLPKDRFSAERLKGVDSTLKIQPAKLEDSAVYLCASSLADSGNTIYFGEGSWLTVV.

V usage is TRBV5-4 and J usage is TRBJ2-1, with D uncertain. Germline lookup yields CDR1 SGHNT and CDR2 YYREEE (reference sequence). Trimming stripped 4 bases from V and 1 base from J, with 12 bases between. The CDR3 covers 15 residues. CDR3 in DNA: TGTGCCAGCAGCCGCCGTTACGATTCCTACAATGAGCAGTTCTTC. Translation gives CASSRRYDSYNEQFF. Full variable domain (outside the CDR3, taken from reference TRBV5-4 and TRBJ2-1): ETGVTQSPTHLIKTRGQQVTLRCSSQSGHNTVSWYQQALGQGPQFIFQYYREEENGRGNFPPRFSGLQFPNYSSELNVNALELDDSALYLCASSRRYDSYNEQFFGPGTRLTVL.

This clone was recorded only once. This chain uses TRBV5-1 with TRBJ1-2; TRBD1 matches at 11 bases. The CDR3 loop spans 16 amino acids. With 4 bases clipped from V and 6 bases from J, the junction kept 11 bases outside the gene matches. Germline CDR1 SGHRS, CDR2 YFSETQ. CDR3 sequence (DNA): TGCGCCAGCAGCCCCACATGGACAGGGGGCGCAGATGGCTACACCTTC. This encodes CASSPTWTGGADGYTF.

This clone appeared a few times. The V and J genes are TRBV7-2 and TRBJ2-5, with D maybe TRBD2 (5 bases). Germline V lookup: CDR1 SGHTA, CDR2 FQGNSA. The CDR3 runs 13 residues. The V and J ends lost 1 base and 2 bases respectively, with 5 bases between them. In DNA, the CDR3 is TGTGCCAGCAGCTTAGGGACTCAAGAGACCCAGTACTTC. This translates into CASSLGTQETQYF.

The rearrangement uses TRBV7-2 and TRBJ1-1, with D maybe TRBD1 (5 bases). Deletions cut 5 bases from V and 12 bases from J, with 34 bases between. The germline V gene has CDR1 SGHTA and CDR2 FQGNSA. The CDR3 length is 18 residues. The CDR3 region is CASSQQKSNWDSRGITFF. In nucleotides, the CDR3 is TGTGCCAGCAGCCAACAGAAGTCAAACTGGGACTCCCGGGGAATAACTTTCTTT.